The rows below give T cell receptor beta chains drawn from one sample of a study of control samples from healthy donors and cancer patients. Clones were read by immunoSEQ multiplex PCR, and TCRdb kept only the in-frame ones, dropping some. The repertoire holds tens of thousands of clones, with over 75% as singletons. Sample: blood. The receptors originated from a woman aged 50 to 60 in good health. Each CDR3 is given with its conserved first and last residue. D genes are given only for firm matches.

d_call: NA; v_call: TRBV4-2; cdr3_length: 14; cdr3_aa: CASSHGDGNYGYTF
d_call: NA; v_call: TRBV7-6; cdr3_length: 13; cdr3_aa: CASSFDIGNTIYF
d_call: NA; v_call: TRBV13; cdr3_length: 14; cdr3_aa: CASSLAQMNTEAFF
d_call: TRBD2; v_call: TRBV27; cdr3_length: 16; cdr3_aa: CASSPVGLAGRNEQFF
d_call: TRBD1; v_call: TRBV30; cdr3_length: 15; cdr3_aa: CAWSHRGDFNQPQHF
d_call: NA; v_call: TRBV5-1; cdr3_length: 14; cdr3_aa: CASTRGEGAYEQYF
d_call: NA; v_call: TRBV11-2; cdr3_length: 14; cdr3_aa: CASRPSPQGNTIYF
d_call: NA; v_call: TRBV6-5; cdr3_length: 16; cdr3_aa: CASSYHPGRPGNTIYF
d_call: TRBD2; v_call: TRBV24-1; cdr3_length: 14; cdr3_aa: CATGIAGGTDTQYF
d_call: NA; v_call: TRBV3-1/TRBV3-2; cdr3_length: 13; cdr3_aa: CASSLTGGTEAFF
d_call: NA; v_call: TRBV7-3; cdr3_length: 15; cdr3_aa: CASSLTGTPGGEQYF
d_call: NA; v_call: TRBV9; cdr3_length: 20; cdr3_aa: CASSVERYRRWDSPYNEQFF
d_call: NA; v_call: TRBV4-2; cdr3_length: 12; cdr3_aa: CASSLQNTEAFF
d_call: TRBD2; v_call: TRBV9; cdr3_length: 13; cdr3_aa: CASSGGLAPFLFF
d_call: TRBD2; v_call: TRBV5-1; cdr3_length: 16; cdr3_aa: CASSNGLAGVQETQYF
d_call: NA; v_call: TRBV6-5; cdr3_length: 13; cdr3_aa: CASTPRTGNEQYF
d_call: NA; v_call: TRBV19; cdr3_length: 15; cdr3_aa: CASRTTHGGNYGYTF
d_call: TRBD1; v_call: TRBV27; cdr3_length: 14; cdr3_aa: CASSYRGPGSGYTF
d_call: TRBD2; v_call: TRBV7-6; cdr3_length: 16; cdr3_aa: CASSQKLAVLQETQYF
d_call: NA; v_call: TRBV29-1; cdr3_length: 14; cdr3_aa: CSVMQRHMNTEAFF
d_call: NA; v_call: TRBV21-1; cdr3_length: 23; cdr3_aa: CASSTDRDRGQTQQYYSNQPQHF
d_call: TRBD1; v_call: TRBV10-3; cdr3_length: 17; cdr3_aa: CAISESKPGQGHYGYTF
d_call: NA; v_call: TRBV29-1; cdr3_length: 15; cdr3_aa: CSVGDDSSIATEAFF
d_call: NA; v_call: TRBV29-1; cdr3_length: 14; cdr3_aa: CSATHLPNYNEQFF
d_call: NA; v_call: TRBV19; cdr3_length: 13; cdr3_aa: CASSIGPGNEQFF
d_call: TRBD2; v_call: TRBV29-1; cdr3_length: 13; cdr3_aa: CSFTGLARGELFF
d_call: NA; v_call: TRBV7-8; cdr3_length: 16; cdr3_aa: CASSPQAGPPHNEQFF
d_call: NA; v_call: TRBV13; cdr3_length: 14; cdr3_aa: CASSPYGGGQPQHF
d_call: NA; v_call: TRBV6-2/TRBV6-3; cdr3_length: 13; cdr3_aa: CASSDQSEETQYF
d_call: TRBD2; v_call: TRBV7-9; cdr3_length: 17; cdr3_aa: CASSWEGSPTHHYEQYF
d_call: TRBD2; v_call: TRBV3-1/TRBV3-2; cdr3_length: 18; cdr3_aa: CASSQGLGRDYLNNEQFF
d_call: NA; v_call: TRBV19; cdr3_length: 14; cdr3_aa: CASRPINSNQPQHF
d_call: TRBD1; v_call: TRBV7-9; cdr3_length: 16; cdr3_aa: CASSLSGQGFNQPQHF
d_call: NA; v_call: TRBV7-9; cdr3_length: 14; cdr3_aa: CAIGLGSPGYGYTF
d_call: NA; v_call: TRBV5-4; cdr3_length: 14; cdr3_aa: CASSLEDSSYEQYF
d_call: NA; v_call: TRBV27; cdr3_length: 15; cdr3_aa: CASSFRRGSNTEAFF
d_call: TRBD2; v_call: TRBV10-3; cdr3_length: 15; cdr3_aa: CAISELAGSSYEQYF
d_call: NA; v_call: TRBV28; cdr3_length: 14; cdr3_aa: CASSNPGRGSPLHF
d_call: TRBD1; v_call: TRBV6-1; cdr3_length: 14; cdr3_aa: CASSEVGQGHEQFF
d_call: NA; v_call: TRBV4-2; cdr3_length: 14; cdr3_aa: CASSQDGGSETQYF
d_call: NA; v_call: TRBV4-2; cdr3_length: 16; cdr3_aa: CASSQAGDRGNSPLHF
d_call: TRBD2; v_call: TRBV6-1; cdr3_length: 15; cdr3_aa: CASSEGLAGLYEQYF
d_call: NA; v_call: TRBV30; cdr3_length: 13; cdr3_aa: CACRTASGNTIYF
d_call: TRBD1; v_call: TRBV12-3/TRBV12-4; cdr3_length: 13; cdr3_aa: CASSTRTGTEAFF
d_call: NA; v_call: TRBV7-2; cdr3_length: 13; cdr3_aa: CASSTGANWPLHF
d_call: TRBD2; v_call: TRBV7-2; cdr3_length: 14; cdr3_aa: CASLAGGPYNEQFF
d_call: NA; v_call: TRBV11-2; cdr3_length: 15; cdr3_aa: CASSPRGSGGNIQYF
d_call: NA; v_call: TRBV5-1; cdr3_length: 14; cdr3_aa: CASSLKFQGSEAFF
d_call: TRBD2; v_call: TRBV4-2; cdr3_length: 16; cdr3_aa: CASSQAMTSVRNEQFF
d_call: TRBD1; v_call: TRBV5-4; cdr3_length: 15; cdr3_aa: CASSSGTASGNTIYF
d_call: TRBD1; v_call: TRBV2; cdr3_length: 14; cdr3_aa: CASSVQQTGEGYTF
d_call: NA; v_call: TRBV5-1; cdr3_length: 14; cdr3_aa: CASSHGAEGYGYTF
d_call: NA; v_call: TRBV4-2; cdr3_length: 13; cdr3_aa: CASSQDTSYKQYF
d_call: NA; v_call: TRBV7-8; cdr3_length: 12; cdr3_aa: CASSPLAVAQYF
d_call: NA; v_call: TRBV30; cdr3_length: 12; cdr3_aa: CAWSVNQETQYF
d_call: NA; v_call: TRBV4-2; cdr3_length: 16; cdr3_aa: CASSQDLGGGAYEQYF
d_call: NA; v_call: TRBV3-1/TRBV3-2; cdr3_length: 15; cdr3_aa: CASSQDSGGYSPLHF